This T cell receptor beta chain was identified during a study of human T cells and chemical hapten exposure. Across the study: Small pooled library volume differences chiefly drove per-sample TCR yield variation. Study-wide findings and caveats: After DPC sensitization, TCRs above 1 in 1000 frequency showed no change.

It was the library that attached unique molecular identifiers to individual cDNA molecules. Authors' data handling: Per-sample TCR counts ranged from about 20,000 to 690,600, median 95,638. TCRdb reprocessed the RACE reads via MiXCR and lists one record per CDR3 protein. These V and J calls originate from TCRdb's pipeline instead of the authors' own analysis. This repertoire shows 30,000 to 40,000 distinct CDR3 sequences, approximately 5.5% found once; its top ten account for 9.5% to 15%. The CDR3 is 16 residues long. Germline V gene data show CDR1 as SGHRS and CDR2 as YFSETQ. The J segment lost 2 bases and the V segment lost 0 bases, leaving 5 bases of the junction unmatched. Time point given: healthy volunteer bleed at 6 weeks. RNA extraction used unfractionated whole blood as the source of total RNA. Details on this clonotype: Antigen unknown.

The chain employs TRBV5-1 and TRBJ2-5; 9 bases match TRBD2. The source is a human donor in good health. Some clones in this sample may be carry-over from other donors' samples. The material sequenced was whole blood. CDR3 sequence reads: CASSLVLLAGQETQYF. CDR3 coding DNA: TGCGCCAGCAGCTTGGTGTTGCTAGCGGGGCAAGAGACCCAGTACTTC.